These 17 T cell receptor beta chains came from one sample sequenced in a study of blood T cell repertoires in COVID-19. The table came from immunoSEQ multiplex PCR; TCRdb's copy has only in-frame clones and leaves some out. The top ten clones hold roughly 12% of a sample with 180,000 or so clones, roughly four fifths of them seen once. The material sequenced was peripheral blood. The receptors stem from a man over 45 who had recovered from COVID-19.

Written as DNA, the CDR3 is TGTGCCAGCAGCCCATGGGGAGCGGACAATGAGCAGTTCTTC. Amino acid sequence: CASSPWGADNEQFF. The chain joins TRBV25-1 to TRBJ2-1; D may be TRBD2 (5 bases). CDR3 size: 14 residues. V was trimmed by 6 bases and J by 5 bases, leaving 14 bases between them. Germline V CDR1 and CDR2: MGHDK, SYGVNS.

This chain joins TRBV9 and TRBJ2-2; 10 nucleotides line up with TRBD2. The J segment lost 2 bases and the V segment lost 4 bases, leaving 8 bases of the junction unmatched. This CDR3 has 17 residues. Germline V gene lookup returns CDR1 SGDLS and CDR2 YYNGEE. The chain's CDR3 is CASSPPGTSANTGELFF. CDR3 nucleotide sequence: TGTGCCAGCAGCCCCCCCGGGACTAGCGCTAACACCGGGGAGCTGTTTTTT.

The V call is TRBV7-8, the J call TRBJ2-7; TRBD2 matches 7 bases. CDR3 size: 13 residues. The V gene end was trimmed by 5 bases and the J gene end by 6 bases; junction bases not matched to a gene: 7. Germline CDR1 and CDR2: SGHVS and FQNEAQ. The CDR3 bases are TGTGCCAGCAGCATAGGGGAGGGCACCGAGCAGTACTTC. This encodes CASSIGEGTEQYF.

This CDR3 is CASSEARTRNSPLHF. The CDR3 bases are TGTGCCAGCAGTGAAGCGCGGACAAGGAATTCACCCCTCCACTTT. The rearrangement joins TRBV2 to TRBJ1-6; D perhaps matches TRBD1 (5 bases). Germline loops: CDR1 SNHLY, CDR2 FYNNEI. Trimming cost V 0 bases and J 7 bases, with 10 bases left between them. The CDR3 extends over 15 amino acids.

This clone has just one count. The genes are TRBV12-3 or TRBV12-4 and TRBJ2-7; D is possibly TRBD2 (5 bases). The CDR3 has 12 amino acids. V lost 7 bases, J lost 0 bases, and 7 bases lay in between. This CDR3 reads CASTRDSYEQYF. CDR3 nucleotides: TGTGCCAGCACGAGGGACTCCTACGAGCAGTACTTC.

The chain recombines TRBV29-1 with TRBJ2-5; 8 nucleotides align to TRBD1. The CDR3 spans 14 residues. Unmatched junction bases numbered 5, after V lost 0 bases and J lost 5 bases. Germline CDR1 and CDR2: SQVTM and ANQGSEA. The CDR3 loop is CSVEEGHRGETQYF. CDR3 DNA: TGCAGCGTTGAAGAGGGCCACAGGGGGGAGACCCAGTACTTC.

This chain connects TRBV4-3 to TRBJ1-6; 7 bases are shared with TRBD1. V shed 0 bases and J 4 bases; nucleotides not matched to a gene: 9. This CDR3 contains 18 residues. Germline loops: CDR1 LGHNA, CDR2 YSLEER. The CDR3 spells CASSQDPTGLEYNSPLHF. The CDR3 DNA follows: TGCGCCAGCAGCCAAGATCCGACAGGGCTAGAGTATAATTCACCCCTCCACTTT.

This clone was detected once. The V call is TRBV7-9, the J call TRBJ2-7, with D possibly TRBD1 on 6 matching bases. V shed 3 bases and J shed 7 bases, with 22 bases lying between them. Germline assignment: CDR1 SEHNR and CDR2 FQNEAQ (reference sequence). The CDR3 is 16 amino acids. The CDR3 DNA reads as TGTGCCAGCAGCTTCCGTGGGGGCTCTTTTAGGGGTGAGCAGTACTTC. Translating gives CASSFRGGSFRGEQYF.

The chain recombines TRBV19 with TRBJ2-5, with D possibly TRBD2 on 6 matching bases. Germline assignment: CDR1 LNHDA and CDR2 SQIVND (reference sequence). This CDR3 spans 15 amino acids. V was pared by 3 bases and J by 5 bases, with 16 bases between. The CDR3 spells CASSISPGRGETQYF. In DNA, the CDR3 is TGTGCCAGTAGTATCTCCCCGGGCCGGGGGGAGACCCAGTACTTC.

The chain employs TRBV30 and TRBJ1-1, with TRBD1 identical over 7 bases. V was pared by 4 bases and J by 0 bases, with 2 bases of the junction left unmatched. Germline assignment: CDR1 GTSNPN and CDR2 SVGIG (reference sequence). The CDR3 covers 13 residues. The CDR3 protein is CAWTDRLNTEAFF. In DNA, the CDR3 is TGTGCCTGGACGGACAGGCTGAACACTGAAGCTTTCTTT.

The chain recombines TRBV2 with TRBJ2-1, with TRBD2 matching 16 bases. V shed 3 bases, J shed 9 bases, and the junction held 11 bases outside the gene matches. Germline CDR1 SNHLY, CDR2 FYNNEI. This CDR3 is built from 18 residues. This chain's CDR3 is CASSDLVGLAGGIGEQFF. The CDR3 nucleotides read TGTGCCAGCAGTGACTTGGTGGGACTAGCGGGAGGGATCGGTGAGCAGTTCTTC.

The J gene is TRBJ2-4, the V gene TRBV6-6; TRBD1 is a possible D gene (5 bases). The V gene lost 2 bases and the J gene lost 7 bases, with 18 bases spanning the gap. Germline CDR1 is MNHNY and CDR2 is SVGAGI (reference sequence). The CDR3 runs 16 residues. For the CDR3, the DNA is TGTGCCAGCAGTTACGGGCAGGGCCCGGTAGGGAACATTCAGTACTTC. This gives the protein CASSYGQGPVGNIQYF.

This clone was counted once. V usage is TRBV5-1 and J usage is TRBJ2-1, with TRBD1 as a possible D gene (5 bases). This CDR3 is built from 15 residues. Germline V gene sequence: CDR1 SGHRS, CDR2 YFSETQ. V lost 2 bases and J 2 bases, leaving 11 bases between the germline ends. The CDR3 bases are TGCGCCAGCAGCTTCGACAGACCACCCTACAATGAGCAGTTCTTC. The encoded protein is CASSFDRPPYNEQFF.

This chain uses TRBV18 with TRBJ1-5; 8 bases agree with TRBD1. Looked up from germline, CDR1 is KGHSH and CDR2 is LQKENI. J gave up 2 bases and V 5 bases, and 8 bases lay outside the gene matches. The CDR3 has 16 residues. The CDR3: CASSSTGGRGNQPQHF. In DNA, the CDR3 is TGTGCCAGCTCATCAACAGGGGGTAGGGGCAATCAGCCCCAGCATTTT.

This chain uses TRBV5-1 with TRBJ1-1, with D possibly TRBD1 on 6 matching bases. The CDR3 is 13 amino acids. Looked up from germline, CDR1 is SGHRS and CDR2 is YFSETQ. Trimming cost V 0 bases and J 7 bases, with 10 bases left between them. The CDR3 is CASSLDRVFEAFF. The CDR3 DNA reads TGCGCCAGCAGCTTGGACAGGGTATTTGAAGCTTTCTTT. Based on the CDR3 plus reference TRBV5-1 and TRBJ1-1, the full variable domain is KAGVTQTPRYLIKTRGQQVTLSCSPISGHRSVSWYQQTPGQGLQFLFEYFSETQRNKGNFPGRFSGRQFSNSRSEMNVSTLELGDSALYLCASSLDRVFEAFFGQGTRLTVV.

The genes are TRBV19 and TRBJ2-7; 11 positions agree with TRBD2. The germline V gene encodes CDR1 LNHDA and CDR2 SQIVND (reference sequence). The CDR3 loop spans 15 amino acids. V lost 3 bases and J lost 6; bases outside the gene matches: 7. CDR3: CASSIRLAGGGEQYF. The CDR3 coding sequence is TGTGCCAGTAGTATTCGGCTAGCGGGAGGAGGCGAGCAGTACTTC.

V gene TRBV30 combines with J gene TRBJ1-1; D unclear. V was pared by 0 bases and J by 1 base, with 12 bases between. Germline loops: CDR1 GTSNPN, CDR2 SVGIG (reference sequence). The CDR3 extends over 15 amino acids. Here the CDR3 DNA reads TGTGCCTGGAGTGTTCTTAGTGCTTCGAACACTGAAGCTTTCTTT. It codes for CAWSVLSASNTEAFF.